This TCR beta chain was sequenced for a study of cytomegalovirus exposure and HLA in healthy donors. PCR used 60 Vbeta primers and 13 Jbeta primers. This table comes from immunoSEQ multiplex PCR, and its TCRdb copy is limited to in-frame clones, with some not included. Of some 150,000 clones in the sample, around 69% are singletons; the top ten hold approximately 1.3%. Regarding this clone: One junction end disagrees with the germline gene, perhaps due to a read error.

The CDR3 is 16 amino acids. Looked up from germline, CDR1 is SEHNR and CDR2 is FQNEAQ (reference sequence). The chain recombines TRBV7-9 with TRBJ2-2, with TRBD1 identical over 8 bases. The sample consisted of PBMCs. The clonotype originates from a man aged 55 to 69 in good health and CMV-seronegative. CDR3 region: CSSSSNPDRAAGELFF. CDR3 DNA: TGTTCCAGCAGCTCGAATCCGGACAGGGCGGCCGGGGAGCTGTTTTTT.